These T cell receptor beta chains were read from a single sample in a study of T cell repertoires in cytomegalovirus infection. MiXCR, run by TCRdb on the reads, gives a single entry per CDR3 protein. The data show over 150,000 distinct CDR3 sequences, approximately 14% seen once. The sample comprised PBMCs. Receptor source: a human donor in good health (CMV status not recorded). Some clones in this sample may be carry-over from other donors' samples. Each CDR3 is given with its conserved first and last residue. A D gene is named only where the DNA matches it firmly. Only some rows state a clone size, as once, few, many or a class for expanded clones.

J gene | CDR3 length | clone size | V gene | D gene | CDR3 protein | CDR3 DNA
TRBJ2-1 | 16 | many | TRBV11-2 | - | CASTQYYSLTYNEQFF | TGTGCCAGCACCCAGTACTACTCCCTAACCTACAATGAGCAGTTCTTC
TRBJ1-1 | 15 | - | TRBV25-1 | TRBD1 | CASSRTQGGGGEAFF | TGTGCCAGCAGTAGGACCCAAGGGGGCGGTGGGGAAGCTTTCTTT
TRBJ1-5 | 10 | - | TRBV28 | - | CASADGPQHF | TGTGCCAGCGCCGATGGGCCCCAGCATTTT
TRBJ1-2 | 15 | - | TRBV25-1 | - | CASSDPVGGRYGYTF | TGTGCCAGCAGTGACCCCGTCGGGGGAAGATATGGCTACACCTTC
TRBJ2-6 | 16 | - | TRBV7-3 | - | CASSTTQGDAANVLTF | TGTGCCAGCAGCACCACCCAGGGAGATGCGGCCAACGTCCTGACGTTC
TRBJ1-1 | 17 | many | TRBV27 | TRBD1 | CASSLSSWTGLNTEAFF | TGTGCCAGCAGTTTATCATCCTGGACAGGACTCAACACTGAAGCTTTCTTT
TRBJ2-7 | 11 | many | TRBV12-3/TRBV12-4 | - | CASSVFYEQYF | TGTGCCAGCAGCGTATTCTACGAGCAGTACTTC
TRBJ1-6 | 14 | - | TRBV10-3 | - | CAISGRALNSPLHF | TGTGCCATCAGTGGGAGGGCCCTCAATTCACCCCTCCACTTT
TRBJ2-1 | 13 | many | TRBV7-2 | - | CASSSRPEQVKLF | TGTGCCAGCAGCTCGCGTCCCGAACAGGTTAAACTCTTC
TRBJ1-1 | 17 | few | TRBV18 | TRBD1 | CASSPGGRGLGSTEAFF | TGTGCCAGCTCACCCGGGGGCAGGGGGCTAGGGAGCACTGAAGCTTTCTTT
TRBJ2-2 | 12 | many | TRBV12-5 | - | CASGLYTGELFF | TGTGCTAGTGGCCTGTACACCGGGGAGCTGTTTTTT
TRBJ2-2 | 14 | - | TRBV7-9 | - | CASSLPWAAGELFF | TGTGCCAGCAGCTTACCATGGGCGGCCGGGGAGCTGTTTTTT